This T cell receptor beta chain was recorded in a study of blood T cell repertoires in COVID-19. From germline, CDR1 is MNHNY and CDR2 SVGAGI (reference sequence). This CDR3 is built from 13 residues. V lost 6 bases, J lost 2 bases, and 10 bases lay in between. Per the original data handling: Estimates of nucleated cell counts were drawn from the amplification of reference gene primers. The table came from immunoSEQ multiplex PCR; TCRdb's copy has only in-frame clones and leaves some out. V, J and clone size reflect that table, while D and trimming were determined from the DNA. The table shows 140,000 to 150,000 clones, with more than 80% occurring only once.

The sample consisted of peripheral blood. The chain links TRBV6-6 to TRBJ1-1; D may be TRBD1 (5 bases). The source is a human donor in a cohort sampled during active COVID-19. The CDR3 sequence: CASSTGDNTEAFF. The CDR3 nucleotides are TGTGCCAGCAGCACGGGGGACAACACTGAAGCTTTCTTT.